The subject of this entry is one T cell receptor beta chain. Data came from immunoSEQ multiplex PCR; TCRdb stores just in-frame clones and leaves some out. The sample consists of about 56,000 clones, around 82% of them appearing once. This record belongs to a study of Tregs in tolerant kidney transplant recipients. Germline trimming cut 3 bases from V and 9 bases from J; bases unmatched to any gene: 8. CDR1 is MDHEN, CDR2 SYDVKM, per germline. The CDR3 spans 14 residues. The chain couples TRBV28 to TRBJ1-1; 9 bases are a match to TRBD1. Source material: CD4+ T cells from blood. This sequence originates from a human donor in good health. DNA for the CDR3: TGTGCCAGCAGTTTTGCCGGGACAGGGAGTCAAGCTTTCTTT. Its protein is CASSFAGTGSQAFF. The full variable domain, completed using reference TRBV28 and TRBJ1-1, is DVKVTQSSRYLVKRTGEKVFLECVQDMDHENMFWYRQDPGLGLRLIYFSYDVKMKEKGDIPEGYSVSREKKERFSLILESASTNQTSMYLCASSFAGTGSQAFFGQGTRLTVV.